This passage covers 15 T cell receptor beta chains from one sample sequenced in a study of breast tumors, draining lymph nodes, adjacent tissues. One entry per CDR3 protein, called by TCRdb with MiXCR from the multiplex PCR reads. The sample consists of 14,000 to 15,000 distinct CDR3 sequences, around 47% of them appearing once. Sequenced sample: tumor-adjacent breast tissue. Receptors were obtained from a female donor with breast cancer. Some clones in this sample may be carry-over from other donors' samples.

In this sample, this clonotype is medium-sized (0.01 to 0.1%). The chain combines TRBV15 with TRBJ2-1; either TRBD1 or TRBD2 may fit D (5 bases each). Germline CDR1 reads LNHNV; CDR2 reads YYDKDF (reference sequence). This CDR3 region has 14 residues. V was clipped by 2 bases and J by 6 bases, with 11 bases between them. The CDR3 sequence is CATSRTRDGNEQFF. The CDR3 DNA follows: TGTGCCACCAGCAGAACGAGGGACGGCAATGAGCAGTTCTTC.

This clonotype came up many times. This chain joins TRBV2 and TRBJ1-1; D not certain. The CDR3 is 13 amino acids. CDR1 and CDR2 from the germline V gene are SNHLY and FYNNEI. Trimming removed 2 bases at V and 1 base at J, with 5 bases between. Here the CDR3 reads CASSELENTEAFF. The CDR3 DNA sequence: TGTGCCAGCAGTGAATTGGAGAACACTGAAGCTTTCTTT.

V and J are TRBV6-1 and TRBJ1-2; 10 positions match TRBD1. Looked up from germline, CDR1 is MNHNS and CDR2 is SASEGT. The junction had 8 bases not matched to a gene; V was cut back by 6 bases and J by 7 bases. The CDR3 covers 14 residues. The CDR3 region is CASRTGGAGGGYTF. The CDR3 DNA reads as TGTGCCAGCAGGACAGGGGGCGCAGGGGGTGGCTACACCTTC.

This clonotype is medium-sized in the sample. V is TRBV5-1 and J is TRBJ2-7; 8 nucleotides line up with TRBD1. J was trimmed by 6 bases and V by 1 base; bases with no gene match: 9. CDR1 is SGHRS, CDR2 YFSETQ, per germline. CDR3 length: 15 residues. CDR3 in amino acids: CASSLRTDRGAEQYF. DNA for the CDR3: TGCGCCAGCAGCTTGCGAACAGACAGGGGAGCCGAGCAGTACTTC.

The sample holds many counts of this clonotype. A read error may explain this, as a much larger clone is one base away. The genes are TRBV6-1 and TRBJ1-4, with 7 bases matching TRBD1. This CDR3 region has 14 residues. V gave up 6 bases and J gave up 8 bases; unmatched junction bases: 9. CDR1 is MNHNS and CDR2 is SASEGT in the germline V gene. In nucleotides, the CDR3 is TGTGCCAGCAGGCCAGGGGGTTCGGGGGAAAAACTGTTTTTT. Its translation: CASRPGGSGEKLFF.

This chain uses TRBV5-1 with TRBJ2-7; 10 bases are shared with TRBD2. The trim removed 4 bases at V and 2 bases at J, leaving 3 bases unmatched. This CDR3 spans 14 amino acids. Germline V gene data show CDR1 as SGHRS and CDR2 as YFSETQ. For the CDR3, the DNA is TGCGCCAGCAGCAGGCTAGCGGGGGCCTACGAGCAGTACTTC. As protein: CASSRLAGAYEQYF.

Ten or more counts support this clonotype. Given a much more abundant clone one base away, this may be a read error. The J gene is TRBJ1-2, the V gene TRBV20-1; weak D call: TRBD1 (5 bases). The CDR3 loop spans 17 amino acids. Germline V gene data show CDR1 as DFQATT and CDR2 as SNEGSKA (reference sequence). V lost 5 bases and J 1 base, leaving 23 bases between the germline ends. DNA for the CDR3: TGCAGTGCTGAGATGCCCGAGGAAGGGGCCCGTAACTATGGCTACACCTTC. It translates to CSAEMPEEGARNYGYTF.

The chain uses TRBV7-8 and TRBJ2-5; tentative D call: TRBD1 (5 bases). CDR3 length: 14 amino acids. The V gene's germline CDR1 is SGHVS and CDR2 FQNEAQ. The V end was cut by 1 base, the J end by 4 bases, with 10 bases between. The CDR3 loop reads CASSLGQRLETQYF. CDR3 DNA sequence: TGTGCCAGCAGCTTAGGACAGAGACTAGAGACCCAGTACTTC.

This clonotype has ten or more counts. A much larger clone sits a single nucleotide away, making a read error possible. CDR3 loop: CASSVGSPHAGYAQYF. Written as DNA, the CDR3 is TGTGCCAGCAGCGTTGGTAGCCCTCACGCAGGGTACGCGCAGTACTTC. The chain joins TRBV9 to TRBJ2-7, with D tentatively TRBD1 (5 bases). This CDR3 has 16 residues. CDR1 is SGDLS and CDR2 is YYNGEE in the germline V gene.

This clonotype has just a few counts. The chain uses TRBV6-4 and TRBJ1-1; 7 nucleotides match TRBD1. CDR3 length: 14 amino acids. The germline gives CDR1 MRHNA, CDR2 SNTAGT. Germline trimming cut 3 bases from V and 4 bases from J; bases unmatched to any gene: 5. CDR3 DNA sequence: TGTGCCAGCAGTGAGGGGGGACAGACCACTGAAGCTTTCTTT. Residues: CASSEGGQTTEAFF.

V gene TRBV19 combines with J gene TRBJ1-6; 10 bases match TRBD1. The junction had 4 bases not matched to a gene; V was cut back by 4 bases and J by 7 bases. Germline loops: CDR1 LNHDA, CDR2 SQIVND (reference sequence). The CDR3 is made up of 15 amino acids. CDR3 bases: TGTGCCAGTAGTACGACAGGGGGCGGGAATTCACCCCTCCACTTT. The encoded protein is CASSTTGGGNSPLHF.

This clonotype rates as medium-sized. V gene TRBV6-4 combines with J gene TRBJ2-1; the D gene is possibly TRBD2 (6 bases). V lost 5 bases and J lost 3, with 14 bases in between. The CDR3 runs 15 residues. The germline CDR1 and CDR2 sequences are MRHNA and SNTAGT. The CDR3 region is CASSTNPGDYNEQFF. DNA of the CDR3: TGTGCCAGCAGTACTAATCCGGGGGACTACAATGAGCAGTTCTTC.

There are a few counts of this clonotype. The CDR3 end shows no conserved phenylalanine or tryptophan, and so a read error is likely. It is unclear where the CDR3 begins or ends on the DNA, so no DNA is shown, and the CDR3 is as TCRdb lists it. V and J are TRBV15 and TRBJ2-3; the D call of TRBD2 is as the table states it, not checked on the DNA. The CDR3 spans 17 amino acids, including both terminal residues. CDR1 is LNHNV and CDR2 is YYDKDF in the germline V gene (reference sequence). The CDR3 loop reads CATSSGGPGSGRPPPIN.

The chain employs TRBV7-9 and TRBJ2-7; the D is unclear. The CDR3 runs to 13 residues. Germline assignment: CDR1 SEHNR and CDR2 FQNEAQ (reference sequence). With 2 bases removed from V and 3 bases from J, the gap between germline ends came to 8 bases. As DNA, the CDR3 is TGTGCCAGCAGCTTAAATGCTGACTACGAGCAGTACTTC. Protein: CASSLNADYEQYF. Full variable domain (outside the CDR3, taken from reference TRBV7-9 and TRBJ2-7): DTGVSQNPRHKITKRGQNVTFRCDPISEHNRLYWYRQTLGQGPEFLTYFQNEAQLEKSRLLSDRFSAERPKGSFSTLEIQRTEQGDSAMYLCASSLNADYEQYFGPGTRLTVT.

This clonotype is termed medium-sized (0.01 to 0.1%). This chain joins TRBV4-2 and TRBJ2-7; the D is unclear. This CDR3 has 14 residues. Germline V gene lookup returns CDR1 LGHNA and CDR2 YNFKEQ. Trimming took 0 bases from V and 0 from J, leaving 6 bases between them. The DNA for the CDR3 is TGTGCCAGCAGCCAAGAAGCCAGCTCCTACGAGCAGTACTTC. Protein product: CASSQEASSYEQYF.